This T cell receptor (beta chain) was obtained from a study of Ad26.COV2.S vaccination and SARS-CoV-2 variants. Trimming stripped 0 bases from V and 4 bases from J, with 19 bases between. The CDR3 is 18 amino acids. Germline CDR1 reads LNHNV; CDR2 reads YYDKDF (reference sequence). Remarks on this clone: Its antigen is unidentified.

Profiling relied on immunoSEQ multiplex PCR, and the TCRdb table lists in-frame clones only, not all of them. The sample yields around 370,000 clones, 92% seen once. Study results and limitations: Participants in the vaccine arm had higher spike-specific TCR breadth; placebo recipients had lower.

The V call is TRBV15, the J call TRBJ2-4; D might be TRBD2 (6 bases). This clonotype originated in a human donor who had recovered from COVID-19. The input for sequencing was peripheral blood, taken after recovery from COVID-19. The CDR3 DNA is TGTGCCACCAGCAGAGATTTCGGAGGGATGGGCCCTAAAAACATTCAGTACTTC. It specifies CATSRDFGGMGPKNIQYF. The whole variable domain, remainder taken from reference TRBV15 and TRBJ2-4, is DAMVIQNPRYQVTQFGKPVTLSCSQTLNHNVMYWYQQKSSQAPKLLFHYYDKDFNNEADTPDNFQSRRPNTSFCFLDIRSPGLGDTAMYLCATSRDFGGMGPKNIQYFGAGTRLSVL.